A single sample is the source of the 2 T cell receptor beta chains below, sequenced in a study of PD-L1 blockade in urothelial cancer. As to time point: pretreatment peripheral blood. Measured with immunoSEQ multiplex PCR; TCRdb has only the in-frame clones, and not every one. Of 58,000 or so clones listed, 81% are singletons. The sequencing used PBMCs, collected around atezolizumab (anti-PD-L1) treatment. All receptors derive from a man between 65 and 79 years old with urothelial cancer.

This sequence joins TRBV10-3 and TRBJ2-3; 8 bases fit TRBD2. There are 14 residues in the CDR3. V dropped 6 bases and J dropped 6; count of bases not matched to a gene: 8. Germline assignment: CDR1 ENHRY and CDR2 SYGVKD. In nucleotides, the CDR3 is TGTGCCATCAGCCGGGAGGGGGGGGTTGATACGCAGTATTTT. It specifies CAISREGGVDTQYF.

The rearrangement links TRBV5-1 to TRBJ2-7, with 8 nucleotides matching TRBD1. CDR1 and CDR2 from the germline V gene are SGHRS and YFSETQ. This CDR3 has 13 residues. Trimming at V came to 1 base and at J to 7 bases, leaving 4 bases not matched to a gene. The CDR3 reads CASSLNRGMEQYF. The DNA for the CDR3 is TGCGCCAGCAGCTTGAACAGGGGGATGGAGCAGTACTTC.